The clone carrying this T cell receptor (beta chain) was picked up many times. Its antigen is not known. V lost 0 bases and J lost 5, with 4 bases in between. Germline CDR1 GTSNPN, CDR2 SVGIG (reference sequence). The CDR3 has 11 residues. Having ophthalmopathy, the donors showed moderate-to-severe activity, CAS ≥3 and NOSPECS ≥4, with disease lasting under 3 months. The authors amplified TCR beta CDR3 regions from RNA transcripts. Second-round multiplex PCR came after a first-round RT-PCR that employed HTBI primers. TCRdb called the multiplex PCR reads again in MiXCR, with one record for every CDR3 protein. Of about 480,000 distinct CDR3 sequences in the sample, around an eighth are singletons; the top ten hold 9.5% to 10%. This sample stems from a study of Graves' ophthalmopathy and Graves' hyperthyroidism. Study details: Pretreatment peripheral blood was obtained at initial diagnosis. Regarding the study as a whole: The blood repertoire also included most expanded thyroid clonotypes above 0.001 frequency.

The V call is TRBV30, the J call TRBJ1-2; no definite D call. The sequenced material came from blood. The TCR originated in a young woman with Graves' ophthalmopathy. The CDR3 DNA reads TGTGCCTGGAGTGTACGGTATGGCTACACCTTC. It codes for CAWSVRYGYTF.